One sample yielded the 16 T cell receptor beta chains listed below, sequenced in a study of CD8+CD57+ T cells in acquired aplastic anemia. Genomic DNA served as template for TCR beta VDJ and CDR3 profiling. TCRdb recomputed calls from the reads with MiXCR, one row per CDR3 protein. The sample comprises about 160,000 distinct CDR3 sequences, about 48% of which are singletons, and roughly 30% rests with the top ten. Flow cytometry had shown expanded CD8+CD57+ cells in the patients chosen for sequencing. The source material was sorted CD4+, CD8+, or CD8+CD57+ T cells (not recorded which) from PBMCs. The receptor set was obtained from a human donor with aplastic anemia.

The chain links TRBV27 to TRBJ1-2; D might be TRBD1 (5 bases). The CDR3 length is 14 residues. V was pared by 2 bases and J by 5 bases, with 12 bases between. Germline CDR1 and CDR2: MNHEY and SMNVEV (reference sequence). The CDR3 loop reads CASSLKGGGYGYTF. CDR3 bases: TGTGCCAGCAGTTTAAAGGGCGGGGGGTATGGCTACACCTTC.

The table lists this clonotype with a few counts. The chain is built from TRBV24-1 and TRBJ1-5; 8 positions agree with TRBD1. This CDR3 region has 15 residues. Per the germline V gene, CDR1 is KGHDR and CDR2 is SFDVKD. Trimming removed 3 bases from V and 7 bases from J; junction bases left unmatched: 7. In DNA, the CDR3 is TGTGCCACCAGTGATCGGACAACAGGGGGGCAGCCCCAGCATTTT. This gives the protein CATSDRTTGGQPQHF.

V usage is TRBV19 and J usage is TRBJ2-1; the match to TRBD2 covers 9 bases. The trim removed 6 bases at V and 6 bases at J, leaving 6 bases unmatched. The CDR3 spans 14 residues. Per the germline V gene, CDR1 is LNHDA and CDR2 is SQIVND (reference sequence). CDR3 amino acids: CASRDRLAVNEQFF. The CDR3 nucleotides are TGTGCCAGTAGGGACCGACTAGCGGTCAATGAGCAGTTCTTC.

The CDR3 DNA reads TGTGCCACCAGCCCCGATCAGGGGAGGGAGACCCAGTACTTC. It specifies CATSPDQGRETQYF. The chain is built from TRBV15 and TRBJ2-5; D is possibly TRBD1 or TRBD2 (6 bases each). Per the germline V gene, CDR1 is LNHNV and CDR2 is YYDKDF (reference sequence). Trimming shortened V by 5 bases and J by 5 bases, and 15 bases separated the two germline ends. The CDR3 covers 14 residues.

In the case of this clonotype: A much larger clone lies a single base off, so this may be a read error. Here the CDR3 omits its conserved ending phenylalanine or tryptophan, so a read error is the likely source. The chain recombines TRBV24-1 with TRBJ1-3; no clear D gene. CDR1 and CDR2 (germline): KGHDR, SFDVKD. The V end was cut by 0 bases, the J end by 3 bases, with 17 bases between. This CDR3 has 18 residues. The CDR3 is CATSDLPDKLTFGNTIYL. As DNA, the CDR3 is TGTGCCACCAGTGATTTGCCTGACAAGTTGACCTTTGGAAACACCATATATCTT.

With regard to this clonotype: The junction departs from germline at one end; a sequencing error may be responsible. The chain recombines TRBV5-1 with TRBJ2-7; perhaps TRBD1 as D (5 bases). The CDR3 contains 13 residues. Germline V gene lookup returns CDR1 SGHRS and CDR2 YFSETQ. The CDR3 nucleotides are TGCGCTAGCAGCTTGAGTCAGGGTGACGAGCAGTACTTC. Its translation is CASSLSQGDEQYF.

A word on this clonotype: A read error may produce the germline difference seen at one junction end. The V call is TRBV14, the J call TRBJ2-7; D perhaps matches TRBD1 (6 bases). This CDR3 is built from 13 residues. The germline V gene has CDR1 SGHDN and CDR2 FVKESK. The CDR3 region is CASSSPDSYERYF. In nucleotides, the CDR3 is TGTGCCAGCAGCTCTCCGGACAGCTACGAGCGGTACTTC.

The sample holds one count of this clonotype. Since the CDR3 does not end with the conserved phenylalanine or tryptophan, this likely comes from a read error. The gene calls are TRBV6-1 and TRBJ1-6, with TRBD1 identical over 7 bases. V shed 5 bases, J shed 9 bases, and the junction held 13 bases outside the gene matches. Germline loops: CDR1 MNHNS, CDR2 SASEGT. The length of the CDR3 is 16 residues. The CDR3 DNA reads TGTGCCAGCAGTATCTCCGGGACAGAGGGAGGTTCACCCCTCCACTCT. Its protein product is CASSISGTEGGSPLHS.

This clonotype was detected many times. The rearrangement uses TRBV7-3 and TRBJ2-3; D is perhaps TRBD1 (5 bases). Trimming removed 10 bases from V and 3 bases from J, with 14 bases in between. Germline loops: CDR1 SGHTA, CDR2 FQGTGA. The CDR3 is 13 residues long. The CDR3 DNA sequence: TGTGCCACAGGGATTGATGGGACAGATACGCAGTATTTT. Residues: CATGIDGTDTQYF. Using reference TRBV7-3 and TRBJ2-3 for the parts outside the CDR3, the full variable domain is GAGVSQTPSNKVTEKGKYVELRCDPISGHTALYWYRQSLGQGPEFLIYFQGTGAADDSGLPNDRFFAVRPEGSVSTLKIQRTERGDSAVYLCATGIDGTDTQYFGPGTRLTVL.

In DNA form, the CDR3 reads TGTGCCACCAGTGATTCTGGACGGACGAACACTGAAGCTTTCTTT. Translating gives CATSDSGRTNTEAFF. This chain joins TRBV24-1 and TRBJ1-1; D gene uncertain. The V end was cut by 2 bases, the J end by 1 base, with 10 bases between. Germline V CDR1 and CDR2: KGHDR, SFDVKD. The CDR3 extends over 15 amino acids.

As to this clonotype: Since a much larger clone is just one base distant, this may be a read error. The chain recombines TRBV29-1 with TRBJ2-7; D is possibly TRBD2 (7 bases). This CDR3 comprises 14 residues. V was clipped by 1 base and J by 3 bases, with 13 bases between them. Germline V CDR1 and CDR2: SQVTM, ANQGSEA. CDR3 sequence: CSVEGTRGGYEQYF. The CDR3 nucleotides are TGCAGCGTTGAAGGGACGAGGGGGGGCTACGAGCAGTACTTC.

This chain links TRBV7-3 with TRBJ2-7; 11 nucleotides align to TRBD1. The J segment lost 5 bases and the V segment lost 7 bases, leaving 10 bases of the junction unmatched. The CDR3 is made up of 15 amino acids. Germline-derived CDR1 and CDR2 are SGHTA and FQGTGA. The CDR3 DNA is TGTGCCAGCAAAGACCGGGACAGGGGGATGAACGAGCAGTACTTC. Residues: CASKDRDRGMNEQYF.

This clonotype was picked up many times. The chain recombines TRBV19 with TRBJ1-2; weak D call: TRBD1 (6 bases). CDR3 size: 11 residues. V lost 9 bases to trimming and J lost 6 bases, with 11 bases between them. The germline CDR1 and CDR2 sequences are LNHDA and SQIVND (reference sequence). DNA for the CDR3: TGTGCCAGCCTGGGGGGCGATGGCTACACCTTC. As protein: CASLGGDGYTF.

This clonotype was counted at least ten times. V is TRBV6-6 and J is TRBJ1-2, with D perhaps matching TRBD1 (6 bases). Germline values: CDR1 MNHNY, CDR2 SVGAGI (reference sequence). V was clipped by 0 bases and J by 6 bases, with 11 bases between them. CDR3 length: 14 amino acids. This CDR3 is CASSYSGQIHGYTF. CDR3 nucleotides: TGTGCCAGCAGTTACTCAGGACAGATTCATGGCTACACCTTC.

This clonotype was detected many times. This chain uses TRBV15 with TRBJ1-2; D is possibly TRBD1 (6 bases). Per the germline V gene, CDR1 is LNHNV and CDR2 is YYDKDF (reference sequence). This CDR3 has 15 residues. The germline V and J ends were trimmed by 1 base and 6 bases, with 15 bases remaining between them. CDR3 sequence (DNA): TGTGCCACCAGCAGAGTTTCAACAGGGAACGATGGCTACACCTTC. It specifies CATSRVSTGNDGYTF.

In its sample, this clonotype was seen many times. The chain has TRBV9 and TRBJ1-6, with TRBD1 matching 9 bases. V was clipped by 4 bases and J by 12 bases; unmatched bases: 17. Per germline, CDR1 SGDLS and CDR2 YYNGEE. The CDR3 loop spans 17 amino acids. CDR3 region: CASSTVGDRARGVPLHF. In nucleotides, the CDR3 is TGTGCCAGCAGCACTGTCGGGGACAGGGCCAGAGGCGTACCCCTCCACTTT.